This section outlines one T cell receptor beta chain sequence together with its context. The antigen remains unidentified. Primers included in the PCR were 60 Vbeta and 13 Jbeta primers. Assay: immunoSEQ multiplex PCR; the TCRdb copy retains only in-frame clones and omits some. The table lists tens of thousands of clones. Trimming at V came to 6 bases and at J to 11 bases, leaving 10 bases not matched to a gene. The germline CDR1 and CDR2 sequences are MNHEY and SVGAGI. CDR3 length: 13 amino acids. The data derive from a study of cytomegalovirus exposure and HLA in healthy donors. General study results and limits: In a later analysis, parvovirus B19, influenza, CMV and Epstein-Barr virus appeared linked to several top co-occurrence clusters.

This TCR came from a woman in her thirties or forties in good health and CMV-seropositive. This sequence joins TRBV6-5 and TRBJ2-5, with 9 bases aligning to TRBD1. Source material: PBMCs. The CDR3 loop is CASSPPGQGSQYF. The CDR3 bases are TGTGCCAGCAGCCCCCCGGGACAGGGCTCTCAGTACTTC.